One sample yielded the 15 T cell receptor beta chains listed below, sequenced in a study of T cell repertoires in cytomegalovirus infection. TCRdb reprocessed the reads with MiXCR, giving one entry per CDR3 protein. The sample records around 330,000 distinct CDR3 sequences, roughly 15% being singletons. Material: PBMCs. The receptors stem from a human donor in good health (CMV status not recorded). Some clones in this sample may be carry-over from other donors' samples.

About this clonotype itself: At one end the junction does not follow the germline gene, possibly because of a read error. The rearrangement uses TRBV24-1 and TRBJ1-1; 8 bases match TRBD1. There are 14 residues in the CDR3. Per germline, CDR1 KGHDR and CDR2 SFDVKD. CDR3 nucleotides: TGTGCCACCAGTGATCCAAGTTCCGGGACAGGAGTTATCTTT. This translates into CATSDPSSGTGVIF.

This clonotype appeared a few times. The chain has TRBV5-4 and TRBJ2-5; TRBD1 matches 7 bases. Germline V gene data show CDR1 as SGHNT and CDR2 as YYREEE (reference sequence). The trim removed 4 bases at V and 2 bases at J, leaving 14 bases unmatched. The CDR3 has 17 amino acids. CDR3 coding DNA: TGTGCCAGCAGCACGGCGCCGGGACAGATACTACAAGAGACCCAGTACTTC. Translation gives CASSTAPGQILQETQYF.

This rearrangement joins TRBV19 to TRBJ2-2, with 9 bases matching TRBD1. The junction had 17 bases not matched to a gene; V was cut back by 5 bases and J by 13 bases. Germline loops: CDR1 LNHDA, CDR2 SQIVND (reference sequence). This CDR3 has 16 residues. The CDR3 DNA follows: TGTGCCAGTAGTGGAACCGGGACAGGGAGGACAGGAGGGCTGTTTTTT. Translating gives CASSGTGTGRTGGLFF.

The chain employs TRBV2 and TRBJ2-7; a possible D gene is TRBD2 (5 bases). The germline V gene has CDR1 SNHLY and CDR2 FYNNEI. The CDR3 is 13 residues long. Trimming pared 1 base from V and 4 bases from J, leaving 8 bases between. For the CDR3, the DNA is TGTGCCAGCAGTGAAGTAAGAGGGTACGAGCAGTACTTC. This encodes CASSEVRGYEQYF.

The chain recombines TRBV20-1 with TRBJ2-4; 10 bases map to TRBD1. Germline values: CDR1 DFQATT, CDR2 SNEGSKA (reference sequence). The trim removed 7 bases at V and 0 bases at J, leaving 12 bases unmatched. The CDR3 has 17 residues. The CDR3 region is CSVFRDRGSLAKNIQYF. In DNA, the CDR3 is TGCAGTGTATTCCGGGACAGGGGCTCTTTAGCCAAAAACATTCAGTACTTC.

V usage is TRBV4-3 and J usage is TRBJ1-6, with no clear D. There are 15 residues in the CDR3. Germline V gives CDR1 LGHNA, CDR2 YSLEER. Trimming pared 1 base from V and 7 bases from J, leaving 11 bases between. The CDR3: CASSQGEGWNSPLHF. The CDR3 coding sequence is TGCGCCAGCAGCCAAGGGGAGGGTTGGAATTCACCCCTCCACTTT.

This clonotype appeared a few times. Here the CDR3 DNA reads TGCGCCAGCAGCACCACCCAGGGTTCCTACGAGCAGTACTTC. Residues: CASSTTQGSYEQYF. The chain is built from TRBV4-3 and TRBJ2-7; D may be TRBD1 (5 bases). The germline V gene has CDR1 LGHNA and CDR2 YSLEER. CDR3 length: 14 amino acids. V was clipped by 5 bases and J by 1 base, with 12 bases between them.

As DNA, the CDR3 is TGTGCCACCAGCAGAGATATGACAGGGGCCTTCTATGGCTACACCTTC. This encodes CATSRDMTGAFYGYTF. The chain is built from TRBV15 and TRBJ1-2, with 8 bases aligning to TRBD1. The CDR3 consists of 16 residues. Germline trimming cut 0 bases from V and 4 bases from J; bases unmatched to any gene: 7. Per germline, CDR1 LNHNV and CDR2 YYDKDF (reference sequence).

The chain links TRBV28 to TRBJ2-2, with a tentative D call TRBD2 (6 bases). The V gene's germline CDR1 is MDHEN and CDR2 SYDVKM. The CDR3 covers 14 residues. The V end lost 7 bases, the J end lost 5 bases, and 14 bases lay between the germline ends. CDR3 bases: TGTGCCAGCACCGTGCACGGGGGTACCGGGGAGCTGTTTTTT. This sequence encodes CASTVHGGTGELFF.

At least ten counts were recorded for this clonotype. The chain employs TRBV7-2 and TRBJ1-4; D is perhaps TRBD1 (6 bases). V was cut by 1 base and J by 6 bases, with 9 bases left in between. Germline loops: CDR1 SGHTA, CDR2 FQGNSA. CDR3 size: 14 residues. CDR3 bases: TGTGCCAGCAGCTTAGAACAGGGAGATGAAAAACTGTTTTTT. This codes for CASSLEQGDEKLFF.

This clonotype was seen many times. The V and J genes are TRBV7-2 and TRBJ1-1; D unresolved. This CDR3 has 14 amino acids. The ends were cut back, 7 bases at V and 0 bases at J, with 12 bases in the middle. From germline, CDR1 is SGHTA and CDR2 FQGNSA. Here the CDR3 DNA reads TGTGCCAGCAAGAGAGCGGCGGTGAACACTGAAGCTTTCTTT. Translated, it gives CASKRAAVNTEAFF.

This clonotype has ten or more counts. The CDR3 region is CASSQVGTGYGYTF. Written as DNA, the CDR3 is TGTGCCAGCAGCCAAGTGGGAACAGGGTACGGCTACACCTTC. This chain links TRBV4-2 with TRBJ1-2, with a weak D call TRBD1 (6 bases). The CDR3 is 14 amino acids. Trimming took off 1 base at V and 8 bases at J, with 14 bases between the two ends. Germline V gives CDR1 LGHNA, CDR2 YNFKEQ.

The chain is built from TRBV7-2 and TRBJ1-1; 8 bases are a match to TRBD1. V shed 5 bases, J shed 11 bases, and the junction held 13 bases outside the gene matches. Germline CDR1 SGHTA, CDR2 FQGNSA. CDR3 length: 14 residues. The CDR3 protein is CASSPQGTGGLAFF. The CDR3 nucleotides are TGTGCCAGCAGCCCCCAGGGTACAGGGGGTCTCGCTTTCTTT.

The CDR3 loop is CASNRDYSYEQYF. Here the CDR3 DNA reads TGTGCCAGCAATAGGGATTACTCCTACGAGCAGTACTTC. The chain has TRBV6-2 or TRBV6-3 and TRBJ2-7; no reliable D call. From germline, CDR1 is MNHEY and CDR2 SVGEGT. This CDR3 is 13 amino acids long. V was trimmed by 7 bases and J by 0 bases, leaving 10 bases between them.

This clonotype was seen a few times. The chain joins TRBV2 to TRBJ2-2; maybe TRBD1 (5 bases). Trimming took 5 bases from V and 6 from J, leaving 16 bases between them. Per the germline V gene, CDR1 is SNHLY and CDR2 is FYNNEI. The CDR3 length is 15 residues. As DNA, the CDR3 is TGTGCCAGCAGTCGTGAGTCGCTACAGGCCGGGGAGCTGTTTTTT. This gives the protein CASSRESLQAGELFF.